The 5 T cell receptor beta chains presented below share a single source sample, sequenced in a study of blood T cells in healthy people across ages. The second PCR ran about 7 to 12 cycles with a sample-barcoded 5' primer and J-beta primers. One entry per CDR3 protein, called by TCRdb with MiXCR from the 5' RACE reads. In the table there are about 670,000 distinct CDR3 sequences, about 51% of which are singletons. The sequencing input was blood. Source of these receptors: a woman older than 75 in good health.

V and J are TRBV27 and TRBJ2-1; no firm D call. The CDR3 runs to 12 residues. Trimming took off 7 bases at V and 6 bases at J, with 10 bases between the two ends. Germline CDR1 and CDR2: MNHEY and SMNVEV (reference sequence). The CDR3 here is CASKSLLNEQFF. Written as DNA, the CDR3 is TGTGCCAGCAAGAGTCTCCTCAATGAGCAGTTCTTC.

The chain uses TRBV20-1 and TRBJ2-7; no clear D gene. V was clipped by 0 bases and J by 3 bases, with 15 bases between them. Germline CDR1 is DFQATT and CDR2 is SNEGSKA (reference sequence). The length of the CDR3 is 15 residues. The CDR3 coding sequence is TGCAGTGCTAGAGATCCCCACCTTCCCAGCTACGAGCAGTACTTC. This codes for CSARDPHLPSYEQYF.

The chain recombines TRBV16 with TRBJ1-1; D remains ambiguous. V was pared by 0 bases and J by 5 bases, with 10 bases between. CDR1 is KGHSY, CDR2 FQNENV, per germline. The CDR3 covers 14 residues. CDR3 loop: CASSQSGGQTEAFF. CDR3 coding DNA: TGTGCCAGCAGCCAATCGGGTGGGCAGACTGAAGCTTTCTTT.

CDR3 bases: TGTGCCTGGACCCCCACGGGATATGGCTACACCTTC. Its translation is CAWTPTGYGYTF. The chain employs TRBV30 and TRBJ1-2; no clear D gene. The V gene lost 4 bases and the J gene lost 5 bases, with 11 bases spanning the gap. Germline V gives CDR1 GTSNPN, CDR2 SVGIG (reference sequence). This CDR3 has 12 amino acids.

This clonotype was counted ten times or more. CDR3 protein: CASSRSGLAGGRTTDTQYF. CDR3 coding DNA: TGCGCCAGCAGTAGGAGCGGACTAGCGGGAGGCCGAACCACAGATACGCAGTATTTT. This rearrangement joins TRBV5-1 to TRBJ2-3, with 14 bases fitting TRBD2. V was clipped by 5 bases and J by 2 bases; unmatched bases: 13. The CDR3 is made up of 19 amino acids. Germline V gene sequence: CDR1 SGHRS, CDR2 YFSETQ.